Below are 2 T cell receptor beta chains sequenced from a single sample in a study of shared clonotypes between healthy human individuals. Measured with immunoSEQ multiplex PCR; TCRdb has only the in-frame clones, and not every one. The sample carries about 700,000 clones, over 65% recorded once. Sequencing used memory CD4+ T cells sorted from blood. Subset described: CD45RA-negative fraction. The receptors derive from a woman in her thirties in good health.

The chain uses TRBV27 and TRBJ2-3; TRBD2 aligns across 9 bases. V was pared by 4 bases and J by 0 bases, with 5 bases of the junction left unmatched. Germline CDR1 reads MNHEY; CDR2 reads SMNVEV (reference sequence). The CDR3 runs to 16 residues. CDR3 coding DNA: TGTGCCAGCAGTTCCCTCCTAGCGGGGAGCACAGATACGCAGTATTTT. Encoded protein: CASSSLLAGSTDTQYF.

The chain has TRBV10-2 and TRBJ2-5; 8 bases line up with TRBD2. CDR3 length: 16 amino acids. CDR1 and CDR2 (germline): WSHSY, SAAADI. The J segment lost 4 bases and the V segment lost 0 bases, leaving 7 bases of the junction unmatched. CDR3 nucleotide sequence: TGCGCCAGCAGTGAGTCGGGGACTAGTGGGAGAGAGACCCAGTACTTC. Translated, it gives CASSESGTSGRETQYF.